This T cell receptor beta chain is drawn from a study of regulatory T cells in long-lasting Graves disease. This clonotype was observed a handful of times. Its specificity is not known. Time point of the sample: persistent/refractory GD, antithyroid drugs over 5 years with positive TRAb. RNA extracted from PBMCs served as the sequencing template. Study results and limitations: Segments TRBV28, TRBJ1-2 and TRBJ2-5 showed preferential usage in persistent disease. Persistent Graves' disease cases displayed lower TCR diversity than newly diagnosed ones.

Arm-PCR of CDR3 regions with iRepertoire HTBI primers generated TCR beta libraries. In TCRdb, the multiplex PCR reads were re-called with MiXCR into one record per CDR3 protein. Of over 650,000 distinct CDR3 sequences in the sample, around 30% were seen once. Germline values: CDR1 SGHDT, CDR2 YYEEEE. The V and J ends lost 3 bases and 4 bases respectively, with 12 bases between them. The CDR3 spans 14 residues. The chain links TRBV5-6 to TRBJ2-3; TRBD1 might be the D (6 bases). The TCR comes from a female donor with Graves disease. Sequencing used peripheral blood mononuclear cells (PBMCs), obtained when the disease was refractory, from a patient treated with antithyroid drugs. The CDR3 reads CASSYLDRPDTQYF. CDR3 coding DNA: TGTGCCAGCAGCTATCTGGACAGACCAGATACGCAGTATTTT. Full variable domain (remainder filled in from reference TRBV5-6 and TRBJ2-3): DAGVTQSPTHLIKTRGQQVTLRCSPKSGHDTVSWYQQALGQGPQFIFQYYEEEERQRGNFPDRFSGHQFPNYSSELNVNALLLGDSALYLCASSYLDRPDTQYFGPGTRLTVL.